The 14 T cell receptor beta chains reported below all come from one sample, sequenced in a study of T cell changes during pregnancy in multiple sclerosis. The protocol was immunoSEQ multiplex PCR, while the TCRdb copy is restricted to in-frame clones and leaves out a portion. The top ten clones hold just under 2% of a sample with 100,000 or so clones, 92% of them seen once. Sequencing used peripheral blood, obtained after pregnancy. The receptors were gathered from a female donor with multiple sclerosis, enrolled in a pregnancy study.

This chain uses TRBV9 with TRBJ1-4; D perhaps matches TRBD1 (6 bases). CDR3 length: 15 amino acids. Germline values: CDR1 SGDLS, CDR2 YYNGEE. V was pared by 3 bases and J by 5 bases, with 14 bases between. The CDR3 here is CASSATGTRNEKLFF. The CDR3 region has the DNA TGTGCCAGCAGCGCTACCGGGACAAGAAATGAAAAACTGTTTTTT.

The chain is built from TRBV13 and TRBJ2-6; 7 nucleotides agree with TRBD2. The ends lost 3 bases at V and 2 bases at J; junction bases unmatched: 1. Germline CDR1 PRHDT, CDR2 FYEKMQ (reference sequence). The CDR3 is made up of 15 amino acids. The CDR3: CASSFGGTGANVLTF. The CDR3 DNA is TGTGCCAGCAGCTTCGGGGGGACTGGGGCCAACGTCCTGACTTTC.

This clone was counted a few times. The V call is TRBV27, the J call TRBJ2-2; D remains unclear. Trimming pared 3 bases from V and 2 bases from J, leaving 7 bases between. Per germline, CDR1 MNHEY and CDR2 SMNVEV (reference sequence). CDR3 length: 14 amino acids. In DNA, the CDR3 is TGTGCCAGCAGTTTGGGCTCCAACACCGGGGAGCTGTTTTTT. Translated, it gives CASSLGSNTGELFF.

This clone has just one count. V is TRBV7-9 and J is TRBJ1-5; 9 nucleotides match TRBD1. Germline V gene sequence: CDR1 SEHNR, CDR2 FQNEAQ (reference sequence). Trimming at V came to 5 bases and at J to 1 base, leaving 3 bases not matched to a gene. The length of the CDR3 is 15 residues. The CDR3 region is CASSLGQGSNQPQHF. In DNA form, the CDR3 reads TGTGCCAGCAGCCTGGGACAGGGAAGCAATCAGCCCCAGCATTTT.

This chain uses TRBV5-4 with TRBJ2-1; 8 nucleotides match TRBD2. Per germline, CDR1 SGHNT and CDR2 YYREEE (reference sequence). The CDR3 is made up of 14 amino acids. V lost 0 bases, J lost 9 bases, and 5 bases stayed unmatched. The CDR3 DNA follows: TGTGCCAGCAGCTTGGTCGGGGGGGCGATTGAGCAGTTCTTC. Encoded protein: CASSLVGGAIEQFF.

A note on this clone: Distinct nucleotide sequences in the sample also encode this CDR3. The CDR3 DNA sequence: TGTGCCAGCAGCTTGGAACTAGCCACCGAGCAGTACTTC. Encoded protein: CASSLELATEQYF. This chain links TRBV5-4 with TRBJ2-7; possibly TRBD2 for D (6 bases). The CDR3 has 13 amino acids. Germline CDR1 SGHNT, CDR2 YYREEE (reference sequence). V lost 0 bases, J lost 6 bases, and 10 bases lay in between.

The chain joins TRBV19 to TRBJ1-3; the D is unclear. The germline V and J ends were trimmed by 3 bases and 4 bases, with 16 bases remaining between them. Per the germline V gene, CDR1 is LNHDA and CDR2 is SQIVND (reference sequence). The CDR3 has 16 residues. In DNA, the CDR3 is TGTGCCAGTAGTATCTTTCAGGCAACCGACGGAAACACCATATATTTT. This codes for CASSIFQATDGNTIYF.

J is TRBJ2-1 and V is TRBV9; 11 bases agree with TRBD2. CDR1 and CDR2 from the germline V gene are SGDLS and YYNGEE. CDR3 length: 15 amino acids. The trim removed 0 bases at V and 8 bases at J, leaving 4 bases unmatched. The CDR3 nucleotides are TGTGCCAGCAGCGTAGTAGCGGGGGGGCCCGATGAGCAGTTCTTC. This codes for CASSVVAGGPDEQFF.

The chain combines TRBV6-1 with TRBJ2-1; D is unclear. The CDR3 contains 12 residues. V was shortened by 6 bases and J by 10 bases, with 13 bases between the two germline ends. Germline V gene data show CDR1 as MNHNS and CDR2 as SASEGT. The CDR3 loop reads CASSLLTLEQFF. CDR3 bases: TGTGCCAGCAGCCTACTGACATTGGAGCAGTTCTTC.

The CDR3 protein is CASSTLQTGTEAFF. The DNA of the CDR3 is TGTGCCAGCAGTACCCTCCAGACGGGCACTGAAGCTTTCTTT. V and J are TRBV28 and TRBJ1-1, with D unclear. Germline loops: CDR1 MDHEN, CDR2 SYDVKM. The CDR3 extends over 14 amino acids. Trimming removed 5 bases at V and 4 bases at J, with 14 bases between.

J is TRBJ1-3 and V is TRBV5-1, with 9 bases identical to TRBD1. Germline values: CDR1 SGHRS, CDR2 YFSETQ. With 0 bases clipped from V and 4 bases from J, the junction kept 8 bases outside the gene matches. The CDR3 is made up of 17 amino acids. The CDR3 DNA reads as TGCGCCAGCAGCTTGGGGCTACAGGGGGCATCAGGAAACACCATATATTTT. Its protein product is CASSLGLQGASGNTIYF.

V is TRBV7-6 and J is TRBJ1-6; D might be TRBD1 (5 bases). This CDR3 has 13 residues. Germline-derived CDR1 and CDR2 are SGHVS and FNYEAQ. Trimming took off 4 bases at V and 6 bases at J, with 7 bases between the two ends. The CDR3 coding sequence is TGTGCCAGCAGCTGGGGGGTTAATTCACCCCTCCACTTT. Encoded protein: CASSWGVNSPLHF.

This chain connects TRBV6-6 to TRBJ2-7; tentative D call: TRBD2 (6 bases). The CDR3 sequence is 13 residues long. V lost 7 bases, J lost 5 bases, and 15 bases lay in between. CDR1 is MNHNY and CDR2 is SVGAGI in the germline V gene (reference sequence). The CDR3, as DNA: TGTGCCAGCACTTCGGGGGTAGAGAACGAGCAGTACTTC. This codes for CASTSGVENEQYF.

The genes are TRBV4-2 and TRBJ1-1, with D maybe TRBD1 (5 bases). Trimming took 0 bases from V and 1 from J, leaving 9 bases between them. The V gene's germline CDR1 is LGHNA and CDR2 YNFKEQ. The CDR3 consists of 15 residues. The CDR3 region is CASSQDWQGNTEAFF. The CDR3 DNA reads TGTGCCAGCAGCCAAGACTGGCAGGGGAACACTGAAGCTTTCTTT.